The 8 T cell receptor beta chains presented below share a single source sample, sequenced in a study of cytomegalovirus exposure and HLA in healthy donors. Primers: 60 Vbeta forward and 13 Jbeta reverse. Clones were sequenced by immunoSEQ multiplex PCR, and TCRdb holds only the in-frame ones, with some missing. The sample consists of over 65,000 clones, 60% to 80% of them appearing once. The sequenced sample consisted of PBMCs. The receptors stem from a middle-aged woman in good health and CMV-seronegative.

The CDR3 protein is CASSESWRQGATGYTF. CDR3 nucleotides: TGTGCCAGCAGTGAATCATGGAGACAGGGGGCGACTGGCTACACCTTC. V is TRBV2 and J is TRBJ1-2; 10 bases are a match to TRBD1. V dropped 2 bases and J dropped 7; count of bases not matched to a gene: 10. Germline assignment: CDR1 SNHLY and CDR2 FYNNEI. CDR3 length equals 16 residues.

V gene TRBV7-9 combines with J gene TRBJ2-1; D is perhaps TRBD2 (5 bases). Germline V CDR1 and CDR2: SEHNR, FQNEAQ (reference sequence). V dropped 3 bases and J dropped 5 bases, with 11 bases sitting between them. The CDR3 extends over 14 amino acids. The CDR3 DNA is TGTGCCAGCAGCTTGACTACTCCAAACAATGAGCAGTTCTTC. It codes for CASSLTTPNNEQFF.

The chain couples TRBV9 to TRBJ2-3; no clear D gene. This CDR3 comprises 17 residues. V was cut by 0 bases and J by 2 bases, with 16 bases left in between. Looked up from germline, CDR1 is SGDLS and CDR2 is YYNGEE. CDR3 bases: TGTGCCAGCAGCGTAGGTGTTAGCCTTCTATTCACAGATACGCAGTATTTT. Translated: CASSVGVSLLFTDTQYF. Drawing the rest from reference TRBV9 and TRBJ2-3, the complete variable domain is DSGVTQTPKHLITATGQRVTLRCSPRSGDLSVYWYQQSLDQGLQFLIQYYNGEERAKGNILERFSAQQFPDLHSELNLSSLELGDSALYFCASSVGVSLLFTDTQYFGPGTRLTVL.

The chain employs TRBV19 and TRBJ1-5, with 7 bases aligning to TRBD1. Germline CDR1 is LNHDA and CDR2 is SQIVND (reference sequence). Trimming removed 3 bases from V and 10 bases from J; junction bases left unmatched: 9. The CDR3 covers 14 residues. CDR3 bases: TGTGCCAGTAGTATGGGACAGACCCATCCACCCCAGCATTTT. It is translated as CASSMGQTHPPQHF.

The chain employs TRBV7-9 and TRBJ2-5; D may be TRBD2 (5 bases). Germline V gene data show CDR1 as SEHNR and CDR2 as FQNEAQ (reference sequence). The V and J ends lost 0 bases and 4 bases respectively, with 15 bases between them. The CDR3 has 16 amino acids. The CDR3 loop reads CASSLAAHSAGETQYF. The CDR3 DNA reads as TGTGCCAGCAGCTTAGCGGCTCATAGCGCCGGAGAGACCCAGTACTTC.

CDR3 DNA: TGTGCCGGGGGACAGGGGCGCATCTATGGCTACACCTTC. Its translation: CAGGQGRIYGYTF. V usage is TRBV27 and J usage is TRBJ1-2, with TRBD1 matching over 10 bases. This CDR3 contains 13 residues. The germline gives CDR1 MNHEY, CDR2 SMNVEV (reference sequence). Unmatched junction bases numbered 7, after V lost 11 bases and J lost 4 bases.

This rearrangement joins TRBV5-8 to TRBJ2-4; tentatively, D is TRBD2 (5 bases). This CDR3 comprises 16 residues. Between the trimmed V and J ends, which lost 3 bases and 8 bases, there was a span of 21 bases. CDR1 and CDR2 (germline): SGHTS, YDEGEE. The CDR3 reads CASSSIVIGITDIQYF. In DNA form, the CDR3 reads TGTGCCAGCAGCTCGATAGTAATCGGGATTACGGACATTCAGTACTTC.

The V and J genes are TRBV6-6 and TRBJ1-1, with 7 bases that match TRBD1. V lost 2 bases to trimming and J lost 5 bases; unmatched junction nucleotides: 8. Germline V gene sequence: CDR1 MNHNY, CDR2 SVGAGI (reference sequence). This CDR3 spans 15 amino acids. The chain's CDR3 is CASSYRGDRATEAFF. In nucleotides, the CDR3 is TGTGCCAGCAGTTACAGGGGGGACAGAGCGACTGAAGCTTTCTTT.